The 9 T cell receptor beta chains given below trace back to one sample, sequenced in a study of T cell responses to AZD1222 COVID-19 vaccine. The repertoire was sequenced with immunoSEQ multiplex PCR; TCRdb's copy has only in-frame clones and lacks some. The table has tens of thousands of clones, approximately 87% seen once. Specimen: peripheral blood, collected on day 0 of MenACWY control vaccination. Receptors were obtained from an adult in good health.

V usage is TRBV6-5 and J usage is TRBJ1-3; D remains ambiguous. Germline CDR1 and CDR2: MNHEY and SVGAGI. Trimming took off 0 bases at V and 0 bases at J, with 9 bases between the two ends. The CDR3 has 16 residues. The DNA of the CDR3 is TGTGCCAGCAGTTACTCCCAAGTGAGCTCTGGAAACACCATATATTTT. It encodes CASSYSQVSSGNTIYF.

The chain joins TRBV30 to TRBJ1-2; 10 bases fit TRBD1. The germline CDR1 and CDR2 sequences are GTSNPN and SVGIG (reference sequence). The CDR3 consists of 15 residues. The ends lost 8 bases at V and 0 bases at J; junction bases unmatched: 9. The CDR3 spells CATPGQGTTNYGYTF. CDR3 DNA sequence: TGTGCCACACCGGGACAGGGGACGACTAACTATGGCTACACCTTC.

This clone was recorded only once. The chain recombines TRBV29-1 with TRBJ2-3; 15 bases are a match to TRBD2. This CDR3 spans 15 amino acids. Losses at the gene ends were 4 bases for V and 7 bases for J; bases not matched to a gene: 6. Germline V CDR1 and CDR2: SQVTM, ANQGSEA. The CDR3 sequence is CSVAGLAGGPNTQYF. The CDR3 DNA is TGCAGCGTTGCAGGACTAGCGGGAGGGCCAAATACGCAGTATTTT.

J is TRBJ1-4 and V is TRBV6-1; a possible D gene is TRBD1 (6 bases). The CDR3 extends over 14 amino acids. Germline CDR1 reads MNHNS; CDR2 reads SASEGT. Trimming took 3 bases from V and 7 from J, leaving 12 bases between them. In DNA, the CDR3 is TGTGCCAGCAGTGACGCTTTACAGGGTGAAAAACTGTTTTTT. Protein product: CASSDALQGEKLFF.

The gene calls are TRBV9 and TRBJ2-1; 10 bases are a match to TRBD1. V trimming: 5 bases; J trimming: 1 base; junction bases outside the gene matches: 15. The CDR3 extends over 19 amino acids. From germline, CDR1 is SGDLS and CDR2 YYNGEE. The DNA of the CDR3 is TGTGCCAGCAGTGAACCCCGGGACAGGGGAGTCAGTTCCTACAATGAGCAGTTCTTC. This encodes CASSEPRDRGVSSYNEQFF.

The V gene is TRBV5-1, the J gene TRBJ2-5; TRBD1 agrees at 7 bases. Losses at the gene ends were 4 bases for V and 1 base for J; bases not matched to a gene: 7. The CDR3 extends over 15 amino acids. Germline V CDR1 and CDR2: SGHRS, YFSETQ. Written as DNA, the CDR3 is TGCGCCAGCAGCCCGACAGGGTATCTCCAAGAGACCCAGTACTTC. Translating gives CASSPTGYLQETQYF.

The chain couples TRBV7-6 to TRBJ2-7, with D possibly TRBD1 on 6 matching bases. CDR1 and CDR2 (germline): SGHVS, FNYEAQ. There are 19 residues in the CDR3. V lost 1 base and J 1 base, leaving 23 bases between the germline ends. This CDR3 reads CASSLVREKTGIVSYEQYF. The CDR3 DNA is TGTGCCAGCAGCTTAGTTCGGGAAAAGACAGGCATCGTGTCCTACGAGCAGTACTTC.

The table lists this clone with a count of one. The chain has TRBV28 and TRBJ2-5; TRBD2 agrees at 8 bases. The germline CDR1 and CDR2 sequences are MDHEN and SYDVKM. The V and J ends lost 2 bases and 5 bases, in that order; junction bases with no gene match: 7. The CDR3 contains 15 residues. The CDR3 reads CASSLGLGGRETQYF. CDR3 nucleotides: TGTGCCAGCAGTTTAGGTCTTGGCGGGAGGGAGACCCAGTACTTC.

The chain recombines TRBV7-2 with TRBJ2-7; a weak D match, TRBD2 (5 bases). Germline CDR1 is SGHTA and CDR2 is FQGNSA. V was trimmed by 2 bases and J by 5 bases, leaving 10 bases between them. CDR3 length: 13 amino acids. The CDR3 DNA is TGTGCCAGCAGCTTATTTGAGGGCGACGAGCAGTACTTC. Its protein product is CASSLFEGDEQYF. Drawing the rest from reference TRBV7-2 and TRBJ2-7, the complete variable domain is GAGVSQSPSNKVTEKGKDVELRCDPISGHTALYWYRQSLGQGLEFLIYFQGNSAPDKSGLPSDRFSAERTGGSVSTLTIQRTQQEDSAVYLCASSLFEGDEQYFGPGTRLTVT.